The clone carrying this T cell receptor (beta chain) has only a few counts. This sample is part of a study of regulatory T cells in long-lasting Graves disease. Time point defined: persistent/refractory GD, antithyroid drugs over 5 years with positive TRAb. The TCR library was made from RNA that had been extracted from PBMCs in TRIzol. V shed 3 bases, J shed 2 bases, and the junction held 4 bases outside the gene matches. The germline V gene has CDR1 DFQATT and CDR2 SNEGSKA (reference sequence). There are 14 residues in the CDR3. Combining iRepertoire HTBI primers with Arm-PCR of CDR3 regions, the authors built TCR beta libraries. TCRdb reprocessed the multiplex PCR reads with MiXCR, giving one entry per CDR3 protein. Of roughly 400,000 distinct CDR3 sequences detected, approximately 22% appear once; the ten largest clones hold roughly an eighth.

The sequences come from peripheral blood mononuclear cells (PBMCs), collected when the disease was refractory, from a patient treated with antithyroid drugs. The origin of this receptor is a female donor with Graves disease. V gene TRBV20-1 combines with J gene TRBJ2-4; TRBD2 aligns across 7 bases. The CDR3 coding sequence is TGCAGTGCTAGGGCCGGGGGGTCCAAAAACATTCAGTACTTC. Encoded protein: CSARAGGSKNIQYF.